Below, 13 T cell receptor beta chains from the same sample are listed, as sequenced in a study of shared clonotypes between healthy human individuals. Profiling relied on immunoSEQ multiplex PCR, and the TCRdb table lists in-frame clones only, not all of them. The sample carries approximately 700,000 clones, around 73% recorded once. Sequencing was performed on memory CD4+ T cells sorted from blood. Subset meaning: CD45RA-negative fraction. These receptors were obtained from a woman aged 25-40 years in good health.

The count of this clone is one. The chain combines TRBV28 with TRBJ2-3; D remains ambiguous. Germline assignment: CDR1 MDHEN and CDR2 SYDVKM. Trimming stripped 6 bases from V and 2 bases from J, with 15 bases between. There are 15 residues in the CDR3. Written as DNA, the CDR3 is TGTGCCAGCAGCACCTCCGTGGGCTACACAGATACGCAGTATTTT. Translating it yields CASSTSVGYTDTQYF.

This clone was seen only once. The chain links TRBV4-1 to TRBJ2-5; D gene unclear. The CDR3 is 13 amino acids. Trimming pared 1 base from V and 5 bases from J, leaving 8 bases between. CDR1 MGHRA and CDR2 YSYEKL come from the germline V gene. DNA for the CDR3: TGCGCCAGCAGCCAAGTTTACCTGGAGACCCAGTACTTC. Amino acid sequence: CASSQVYLETQYF.

The genes are TRBV20-1 and TRBJ2-1; no reliable D call. This CDR3 is built from 11 residues. From germline, CDR1 is DFQATT and CDR2 SNEGSKA (reference sequence). Trimming removed 5 bases from V and 9 bases from J, with 11 bases in between. CDR3 nucleotide sequence: TGCAGTGCTTATAATGTTCCTGAGCAGTTCTTC. It is translated as CSAYNVPEQFF.

The CDR3 here is CASSLAGVLQETQYF. CDR3 coding DNA: TGTGCCAGCAGTTTAGCGGGAGTTCTACAAGAGACCCAGTACTTC. The J gene is TRBJ2-5, the V gene TRBV28, with 7 nucleotides matching TRBD2. CDR1 and CDR2 from the germline V gene are MDHEN and SYDVKM. The CDR3 runs 15 residues. Trimming at V came to 2 bases and at J to 2 bases, leaving 5 bases not matched to a gene.

The gene calls are TRBV29-1 and TRBJ2-1, with TRBD1 matching over 7 bases. Germline V gene lookup returns CDR1 SQVTM and CDR2 ANQGSEA. Germline trimming cut 7 bases from V and 5 bases from J; bases unmatched to any gene: 2. The CDR3 has 11 amino acids. CDR3 in DNA: TGCAGCGCTACAGGGGACAATGAGCAGTTCTTC. The encoded protein is CSATGDNEQFF.

This chain joins TRBV6-1 and TRBJ2-7; 9 positions match TRBD1. Germline values: CDR1 MNHNS, CDR2 SASEGT. The V and J ends lost 4 bases and 4 bases, in that order; junction bases with no gene match: 20. The CDR3 runs to 19 residues. The CDR3 sequence is CASSGEGQGGTNGLYEQYF. Written as DNA, the CDR3 is TGTGCCAGCAGTGGAGAGGGACAGGGTGGTACGAACGGACTATACGAGCAGTACTTC.

This chain joins TRBV4-2 and TRBJ2-7; TRBD1 is a possible D gene (5 bases). V lost 0 bases, J lost 4 bases, and 13 bases lay in between. The CDR3 contains 15 residues. Germline V gene data show CDR1 as LGHNA and CDR2 as YNFKEQ. The DNA of the CDR3 is TGTGCCAGCAGCCAAGAAGGAAACAGGCTGTACGAGCAGTACTTC. Translated, it gives CASSQEGNRLYEQYF.

The chain carries TRBV28 and TRBJ2-3; D remains ambiguous. Trimming stripped 5 bases from V and 6 bases from J, with 12 bases between. Per the germline V gene, CDR1 is MDHEN and CDR2 is SYDVKM. This CDR3 has 13 residues. In DNA, the CDR3 is TGTGCCAGCAGTCTTACGATATGGGATACGCAGTATTTT. Translation: CASSLTIWDTQYF.

V gene TRBV5-1 combines with J gene TRBJ2-7; D unclear. V was pared by 4 bases and J by 6 bases, with 17 bases between. The CDR3 sequence is 14 residues long. Germline loops: CDR1 SGHRS, CDR2 YFSETQ. The CDR3 coding sequence is TGCGCCAGCAGCATTGGCTTGGCGGAAGGCGAGCAGTACTTC. This sequence encodes CASSIGLAEGEQYF.

The rearrangement uses TRBV7-9 and TRBJ2-3; no definite D call. The germline gives CDR1 SEHNR, CDR2 FQNEAQ (reference sequence). There are 13 residues in the CDR3. The V and J ends lost 5 bases and 2 bases respectively, with 8 bases between them. The DNA of the CDR3 is TGTGCCAGCAGCCTTCCACCCACAGATACGCAGTATTTT. Translating gives CASSLPPTDTQYF.

The chain combines TRBV28 with TRBJ2-7, with D possibly being TRBD1 (6 bases). Between the trimmed V and J ends, which lost 5 bases and 6 bases, there was a span of 11 bases. CDR1 and CDR2 from the germline V gene are MDHEN and SYDVKM. This CDR3 has 12 amino acids. As DNA, the CDR3 is TGTGCCAGCAGTACAGGGTCGGGCGAGCAGTACTTC. It specifies CASSTGSGEQYF.

This clone was detected once. V and J are TRBV2 and TRBJ1-1; 8 nucleotides agree with TRBD1. This CDR3 is 15 amino acids long. Germline CDR1 SNHLY, CDR2 FYNNEI. The V segment lost 6 bases and the J segment 6 bases; nucleotides outside the gene matches: 12. In nucleotides, the CDR3 is TGTGCCAGCAGGCCGACAGGGGCGGTGGTGGCTGAAGCTTTCTTT. Protein sequence: CASRPTGAVVAEAFF.

This clone was picked up one time. This rearrangement joins TRBV11-2 to TRBJ2-7; perhaps D is TRBD1 or TRBD2 (5 bases each). V lost 4 bases to trimming and J lost 3 bases, with 16 bases between them. This CDR3 is built from 15 residues. The germline V gene has CDR1 SGHAT and CDR2 FQNNGV. CDR3 protein: CASSSIHGGYYEQYF. The CDR3 nucleotides read TGTGCCAGCAGCTCTATCCATGGGGGATACTACGAGCAGTACTTC.